These 22 T cell receptor beta chains originate from one sample sequenced in a study of a mutant IDH1 vaccine in newly diagnosed glioma. No cognate antigen is known for these TCRs. Time point meaning: week 23, last vaccination. The content of each vaccine dose was 300 ug of mutant IDH1 20-mer peptide, and topical imiquimod accompanied it. Data came from immunoSEQ multiplex PCR; TCRdb stores just in-frame clones and leaves some out. Seen here are tens of thousands of clones, more than 80% observed once, and the top ten hold over 0.6%. Sequenced here: PBMCs, sampled from a glioma patient whose treatment included an IDH1 peptide vaccine. The source of these receptors is a woman aged 50 to 65 with glioma.

The table lists this clone with a count of one. V gene TRBV23-1 combines with J gene TRBJ1-5, with 9 bases matching TRBD1. TRBV23-1 qualifies as an ORF whose function is uncertain. J gave up 6 bases and V 3 bases, and 6 bases lay outside the gene matches. The CDR3 totals 15 residues. The CDR3 nucleotides read TGCGCCAGCAGTCACCCGGGACAGGGTGGTCAGCCCCAGCATTTT. Translation: CASSHPGQGGQPQHF.

The chain recombines TRBV28 with TRBJ1-5; 7 bases line up with TRBD1. The CDR3 sequence is 15 residues long. Germline V gene sequence: CDR1 MDHEN, CDR2 SYDVKM. Trimming at V came to 2 bases and at J to 0 bases, leaving 1 base not matched to a gene. The CDR3 region has the DNA TGTGCCAGCAGTTTAACAGGGGTTAGCAATCAGCCCCAGCATTTT. This sequence encodes CASSLTGVSNQPQHF.

The V and J genes are TRBV7-9 and TRBJ1-5; the D gene is possibly TRBD1 (5 bases). The length of the CDR3 is 13 residues. CDR1 SEHNR and CDR2 FQNEAQ come from the germline V gene (reference sequence). Trimming left V 4 bases short and J 4 bases short, with 8 bases between. DNA for the CDR3: TGTGCCAGCAGCTGGGGGGGGAATCAGCCCCAGCATTTT. Its translation is CASSWGGNQPQHF.

This clone was seen once. The chain has TRBV7-6 and TRBJ1-1, with D uncertain. Germline V gives CDR1 SGHVS, CDR2 FNYEAQ. The CDR3 is 11 residues long. V was clipped by 5 bases and J by 11 bases, with 12 bases between them. The CDR3 loop is CASSKQMGAFF. DNA for the CDR3: TGTGCCAGCAGCAAGCAGATGGGGGCTTTCTTT.

The genes are TRBV18 and TRBJ2-5; 7 bases line up with TRBD2. Germline values: CDR1 KGHSH, CDR2 LQKENI. CDR3 length equals 18 residues. J lost 2 bases, V lost 1 base, and 13 bases had no gene match. The CDR3 is CASSPRVGGSLGQETQYF. The CDR3 DNA sequence: TGTGCCAGCTCACCACGTGTGGGCGGGAGCTTAGGGCAAGAGACCCAGTACTTC.

This rearrangement joins TRBV5-5 to TRBJ2-1, with TRBD1 matching 9 bases. Trimming at V came to 4 bases and at J to 3 bases, leaving 2 bases not matched to a gene. The CDR3 spans 14 residues. Per the germline V gene, CDR1 is SGHKS and CDR2 is YYEKEE (reference sequence). CDR3: CASSPGQGYNEQFF. The CDR3 DNA reads TGTGCCAGCAGCCCGGGACAGGGCTACAATGAGCAGTTCTTC.

This clone appeared a single time. The chain is built from TRBV7-8 and TRBJ2-7, with D uncertain. Trimming cost V 3 bases and J 6 bases, with 9 bases left between them. CDR3 length equals 12 residues. The germline V gene has CDR1 SGHVS and CDR2 FQNEAQ. DNA for the CDR3: TGTGCCAGCAGCTTGTCCGGGTCCGAGCAGTACTTC. It translates to CASSLSGSEQYF.

V is TRBV10-2 and J is TRBJ2-3; D unresolved. Trimming stripped 0 bases from V and 6 bases from J, with 16 bases between. The CDR3 spans 16 residues. Germline CDR1 and CDR2: WSHSY and SAAADI. The CDR3 sequence is CASSESPNLPQDTQYF. The CDR3 coding sequence is TGCGCCAGCAGTGAGTCGCCTAACCTTCCACAGGATACGCAGTATTTT.

A single count supports this clone. The V gene is TRBV2, the J gene TRBJ2-3; D possibly corresponds to TRBD1 (6 bases). The CDR3 extends over 12 amino acids. V shed 11 bases and J shed 4 bases, with 13 bases lying between them. Germline CDR1 and CDR2: SNHLY and FYNNEI. CDR3 coding DNA: TGTGCCGGGGGCGTGGTAGCAGATACGCAGTATTTT. Residues: CAGGVVADTQYF.

The rearrangement uses TRBV6-6 and TRBJ1-5; D remains ambiguous. V lost 2 bases to trimming and J lost 11 bases, with 10 bases between them. Germline V gives CDR1 MNHNY, CDR2 SVGAGI (reference sequence). The CDR3 contains 12 residues. The CDR3, as DNA: TGTGCCAGCAGTTACCCGGGCCCGACCCAGCATTTT. Residues: CASSYPGPTQHF.

This clone came up a few times. The chain carries TRBV5-1 and TRBJ1-5, with 9 bases identical to TRBD1. The CDR3 has 18 amino acids. Germline V gene lookup returns CDR1 SGHRS and CDR2 YFSETQ. J lost 0 bases, V lost 0 bases, and 7 bases had no gene match. CDR3 loop: CASSLEGQGPGSNQPQHF. CDR3 DNA: TGCGCCAGCAGCTTGGAAGGACAGGGGCCAGGTAGCAATCAGCCCCAGCATTTT.

The chain is built from TRBV9 and TRBJ2-7; 7 bases fit TRBD2. Germline V gives CDR1 SGDLS, CDR2 YYNGEE. V lost 0 bases and J lost 1; bases outside the gene matches: 4. CDR3 size: 15 residues. The CDR3 DNA reads TGTGCCAGCAGCGTAGAGGGTAGCGGGTCCTACGAGCAGTACTTC. Residues: CASSVEGSGSYEQYF.

The rearrangement joins TRBV25-1 to TRBJ2-2; 7 positions match TRBD1. The CDR3 runs to 16 residues. V gave up 4 bases and J gave up 3 bases; unmatched junction bases: 8. Germline V CDR1 and CDR2: MGHDK, SYGVNS. The CDR3 DNA sequence: TGTGCCAGCAGTGGGTTGGACAGGTGGGACACCGGGGAGCTGTTTTTT. Translation gives CASSGLDRWDTGELFF.

In this sample, this clone turned up a few times. The rearrangement uses TRBV7-9 and TRBJ1-1; D not resolved. V shed 2 bases and J shed 4 bases, with 8 bases lying between them. The CDR3 covers 13 residues. Germline CDR1 is SEHNR and CDR2 is FQNEAQ (reference sequence). This CDR3 is CASSLTGSTEAFF. The CDR3 DNA sequence: TGTGCCAGCAGCTTAACCGGGAGCACTGAAGCTTTCTTT.

This chain joins TRBV6-5 and TRBJ1-4; 8 bases are shared with TRBD1. With 6 bases clipped from V and 7 bases from J, the junction kept 1 base outside the gene matches. The CDR3 runs to 12 residues. Germline-derived CDR1 and CDR2 are MNHEY and SVGAGI. The CDR3 DNA is TGTGCCAGCAGGACAGGGGTTGAAAAACTGTTTTTT. Amino acids: CASRTGVEKLFF.

The chain is built from TRBV10-2 and TRBJ1-1; no clear D gene. The CDR3 is made up of 13 amino acids. The V end lost 2 bases, the J end lost 5 bases, and 9 bases lay between the germline ends. Germline V gives CDR1 WSHSY, CDR2 SAAADI. CDR3 in DNA: TGCGCCAGCAGTGAGAAAACTGGGACTGAAGCTTTCTTT. This sequence encodes CASSEKTGTEAFF.

The genes are TRBV28 and TRBJ2-2, with TRBD2 identical over 15 bases. The CDR3 sequence is 18 residues long. V trimming: 4 bases; J trimming: 4 bases; junction bases outside the gene matches: 7. Germline CDR1 and CDR2: MDHEN and SYDVKM. DNA for the CDR3: TGTGCCAGCAGTTCGGAAGGGACTAGCGGGAGGTTCACCGGGGAGCTGTTTTTT. Translated: CASSSEGTSGRFTGELFF.

The chain combines TRBV6-6 with TRBJ2-7; 7 positions match TRBD1. V was pared by 0 bases and J by 0 bases, with 2 bases of the junction left unmatched. The CDR3 contains 15 residues. CDR1 MNHNY and CDR2 SVGAGI come from the germline V gene (reference sequence). The CDR3 nucleotides are TGTGCCAGCAGTTACTCTCCAGGGGGCTCCTACGAGCAGTACTTC. Translating gives CASSYSPGGSYEQYF.

This chain connects TRBV25-1 to TRBJ2-2; 9 nucleotides match TRBD1. The CDR3 is 15 residues long. With 8 bases clipped from V and 3 bases from J, the junction kept 7 bases outside the gene matches. Germline loops: CDR1 MGHDK, CDR2 SYGVNS. The DNA of the CDR3 is TGTGCCAGCGGTAGGAGGGACAGGGACACCGGGGAGCTGTTTTTT. As protein: CASGRRDRDTGELFF.

This clone occurred once. The chain recombines TRBV5-1 with TRBJ2-1, with 9 bases that match TRBD2. The V gene's germline CDR1 is SGHRS and CDR2 YFSETQ. The CDR3 has 15 amino acids. Trimming removed 6 bases from V and 3 bases from J; junction bases left unmatched: 7. CDR3 in amino acids: CASTPSGVGYNEQFF. DNA of the CDR3: TGCGCCAGCACCCCTAGCGGGGTTGGCTACAATGAGCAGTTCTTC.

The chain is built from TRBV30 and TRBJ1-1; TRBD1 is a possible D gene (6 bases). The CDR3 loop spans 13 amino acids. Germline CDR1 and CDR2: GTSNPN and SVGIG (reference sequence). V was cut by 0 bases and J by 5 bases, with 10 bases left in between. The CDR3 DNA reads as TGTGCCTGGAGTGTTATAGGGGGGACTGAAGCTTTCTTT. It is translated as CAWSVIGGTEAFF. The whole variable domain, filled in from reference TRBV30 and TRBJ1-1, reads SQTIHQWPATLVQPVGSPLSLECTVEGTSNPNLYWYRQAAGRGLQLLFYSVGIGQISSEVPQNLSASRPQDRQFILSSKKLLLSDSGFYLCAWSVIGGTEAFFGQGTRLTVV.

In nucleotides, the CDR3 is TGTGCCAGCAGCTTAGTGCACAGAGCCTACGAGCAGTACTTC. It yields the protein CASSLVHRAYEQYF. This chain connects TRBV11-2 to TRBJ2-7; no clear D gene. The CDR3 extends over 14 amino acids. The germline V gene has CDR1 SGHAT and CDR2 FQNNGV. V was shortened by 1 base and J by 2 bases, with 9 bases between the two germline ends.